These T cell receptor beta chains were read from a single sample in a study of radiation and T cells in renal cell carcinoma. This table comes from immunoSEQ multiplex PCR, and its TCRdb copy is limited to in-frame clones, with some not included. The sample includes approximately 170,000 clones, about 87% of them seen just once. The sample in question was blood, obtained from a patient whose treatment included radiotherapy and nephrectomy. These receptor sequences come from a woman aged 45 to 65 with renal cell carcinoma. CDR3s include the opening cysteine and the closing phenylalanine or tryptophan. D genes are given only for firm matches. Size is omitted from some rows. Given values are once, few, many or a class for expanded clones.

clone size: .; J gene: TRBJ2-7; D gene: .; V gene: TRBV19; CDR3 DNA: TGTGCCAGTAGTCACACGGGTGGTAACTACGAGCAGTACTTC; CDR3 protein: CASSHTGGNYEQYF
clone size: .; J gene: TRBJ2-5; D gene: TRBD2; V gene: TRBV5-1; CDR3 DNA: TGCGCCAGCAGCGAACGACTAGCCGGGAAGACCCAGTACTTC; CDR3 protein: CASSERLAGKTQYF
clone size: .; J gene: TRBJ2-3; D gene: TRBD1; V gene: TRBV5-1; CDR3 DNA: TGCGCCAGCAGACAGGGGTTAGGGATGGATACGCAGTATTTT; CDR3 protein: CASRQGLGMDTQYF
clone size: .; J gene: TRBJ1-1; D gene: .; V gene: TRBV10-3; CDR3 DNA: TGTGCCATCAGTGGGATACAGGGTAACACTGAAGCTTTCTTT; CDR3 protein: CAISGIQGNTEAFF
clone size: .; J gene: TRBJ1-4; D gene: .; V gene: TRBV7-9; CDR3 DNA: TGTGCCAGCAGCTTAGGGGGGCTGCCTAATGAAAAACTGTTTTTT; CDR3 protein: CASSLGGLPNEKLFF
clone size: once; J gene: TRBJ1-6; D gene: .; V gene: TRBV5-1; CDR3 DNA: TGCGCCAGCAGCTTGTTTGGGGAGGCTAATTCACCCCTCCACTTT; CDR3 protein: CASSLFGEANSPLHF
clone size: .; J gene: TRBJ2-7; D gene: TRBD2; V gene: TRBV4-3; CDR3 DNA: TGCGCCAGCAGCCAAGACCCTAGCGGGGTCTACGAGCAGTACTTC; CDR3 protein: CASSQDPSGVYEQYF
clone size: .; J gene: TRBJ2-4; D gene: .; V gene: TRBV6-1; CDR3 DNA: TGTGCCAGCAGTGAGGGGGGTTCGCCCAAAAACATTCAGTACTTC; CDR3 protein: CASSEGGSPKNIQYF
clone size: .; J gene: TRBJ1-2; D gene: TRBD1; V gene: TRBV5-1; CDR3 DNA: TGCGCCAGCACCCCCGGGACAGGCAATGGCTACACCTTC; CDR3 protein: CASTPGTGNGYTF
clone size: .; J gene: TRBJ2-7; D gene: TRBD1; V gene: TRBV9; CDR3 DNA: TGTGCCAGCAGCGTACGGCAGGGGGATGCCCACGAGCAGTACTTC; CDR3 protein: CASSVRQGDAHEQYF
clone size: .; J gene: TRBJ1-2; D gene: TRBD1; V gene: TRBV6-1; CDR3 DNA: TGTGCCAGCAGTGACTTAGACAGGGCTGGCTACACCTTC; CDR3 protein: CASSDLDRAGYTF
clone size: .; J gene: TRBJ1-1; D gene: TRBD1; V gene: TRBV19; CDR3 DNA: TGTGCCAGTAGTGCAGACAGGGGGAGAGACACTGAAGCTTTCTTT; CDR3 protein: CASSADRGRDTEAFF
clone size: .; J gene: TRBJ1-1; D gene: .; V gene: TRBV18; CDR3 DNA: TGTGCCAGCTCCCCACCCCGGGACACTGAAGCTTTCTTT; CDR3 protein: CASSPPRDTEAFF
clone size: .; J gene: TRBJ2-3; D gene: TRBD2; V gene: TRBV6-5; CDR3 DNA: TGTGCCAGCAGTTACCAAGCGGGGATTACAGATACGCAGTATTTT; CDR3 protein: CASSYQAGITDTQYF
clone size: few; J gene: TRBJ1-6; D gene: .; V gene: TRBV11-2; CDR3 DNA: TGTGCCAGCAGCTTGGGCCGACGGCCAGACCTCCACTTT; CDR3 protein: CASSLGRRPDLHF
clone size: once; J gene: TRBJ2-7; D gene: TRBD2; V gene: TRBV7-9; CDR3 DNA: TGTGCCAGCAGCTTAGGTAGCGGGGGAACCTACGAGCAGTACTTC; CDR3 protein: CASSLGSGGTYEQYF
clone size: .; J gene: TRBJ2-7; D gene: TRBD1; V gene: TRBV5-1; CDR3 DNA: TGCGCCAGCAGTGTATTAGGGGGCTATTTCGACGAGCAGTACTTC; CDR3 protein: CASSVLGGYFDEQYF
clone size: .; J gene: TRBJ2-7; D gene: .; V gene: TRBV4-1; CDR3 DNA: TGCGCCAGCAGCCCCTCCCAAGGGGGCTACGAGCAGTACTTC; CDR3 protein: CASSPSQGGYEQYF
clone size: .; J gene: TRBJ1-1; D gene: .; V gene: TRBV29-1; CDR3 DNA: TGCAGCGTGTTGTCGGTTCAGAACACTGAAGCTTTCTTT; CDR3 protein: CSVLSVQNTEAFF